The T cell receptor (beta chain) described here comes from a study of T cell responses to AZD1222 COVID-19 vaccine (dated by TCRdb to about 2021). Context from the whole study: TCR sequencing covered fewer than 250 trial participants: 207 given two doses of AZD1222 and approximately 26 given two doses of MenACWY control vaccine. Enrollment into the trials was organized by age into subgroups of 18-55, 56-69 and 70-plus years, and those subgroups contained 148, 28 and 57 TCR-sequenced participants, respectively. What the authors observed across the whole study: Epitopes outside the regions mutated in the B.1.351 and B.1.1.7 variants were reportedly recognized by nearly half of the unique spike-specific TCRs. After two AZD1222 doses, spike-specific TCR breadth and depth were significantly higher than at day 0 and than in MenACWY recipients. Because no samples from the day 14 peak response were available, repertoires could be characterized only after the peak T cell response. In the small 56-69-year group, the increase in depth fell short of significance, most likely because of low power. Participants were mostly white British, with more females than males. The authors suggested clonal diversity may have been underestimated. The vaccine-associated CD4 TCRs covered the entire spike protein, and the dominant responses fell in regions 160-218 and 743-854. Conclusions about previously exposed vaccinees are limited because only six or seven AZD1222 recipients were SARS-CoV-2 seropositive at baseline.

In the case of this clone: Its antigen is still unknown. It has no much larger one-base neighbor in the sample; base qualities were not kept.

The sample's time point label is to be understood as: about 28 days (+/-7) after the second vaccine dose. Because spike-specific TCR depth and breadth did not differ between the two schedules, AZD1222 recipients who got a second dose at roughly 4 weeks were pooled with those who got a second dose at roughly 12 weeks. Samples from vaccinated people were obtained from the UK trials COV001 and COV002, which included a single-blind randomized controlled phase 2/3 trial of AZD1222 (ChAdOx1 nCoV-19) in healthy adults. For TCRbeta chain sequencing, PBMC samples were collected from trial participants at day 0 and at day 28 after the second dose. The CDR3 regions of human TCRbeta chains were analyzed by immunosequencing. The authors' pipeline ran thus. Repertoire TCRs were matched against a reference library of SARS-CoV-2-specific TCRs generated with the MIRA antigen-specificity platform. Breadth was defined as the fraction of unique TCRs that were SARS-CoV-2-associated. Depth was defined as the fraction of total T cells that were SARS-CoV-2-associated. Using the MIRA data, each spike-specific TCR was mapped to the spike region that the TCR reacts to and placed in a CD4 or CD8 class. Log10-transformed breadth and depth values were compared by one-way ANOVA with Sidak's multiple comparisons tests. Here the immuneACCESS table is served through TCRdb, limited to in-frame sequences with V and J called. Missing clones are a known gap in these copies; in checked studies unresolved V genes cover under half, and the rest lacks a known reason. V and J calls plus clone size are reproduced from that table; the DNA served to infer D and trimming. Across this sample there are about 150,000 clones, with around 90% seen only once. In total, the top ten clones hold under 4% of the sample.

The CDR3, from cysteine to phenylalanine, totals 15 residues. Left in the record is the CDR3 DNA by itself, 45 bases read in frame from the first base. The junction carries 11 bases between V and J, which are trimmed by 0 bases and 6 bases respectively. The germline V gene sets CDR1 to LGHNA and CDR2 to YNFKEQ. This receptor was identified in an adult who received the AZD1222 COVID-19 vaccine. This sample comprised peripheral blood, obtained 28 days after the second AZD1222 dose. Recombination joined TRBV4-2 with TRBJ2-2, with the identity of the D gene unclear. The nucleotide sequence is TGTGCCAGCAGCCAAGAATCCCCTAGGGCCGGGGAGCTGTTTTTT. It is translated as CASSQESPRAGELFF.